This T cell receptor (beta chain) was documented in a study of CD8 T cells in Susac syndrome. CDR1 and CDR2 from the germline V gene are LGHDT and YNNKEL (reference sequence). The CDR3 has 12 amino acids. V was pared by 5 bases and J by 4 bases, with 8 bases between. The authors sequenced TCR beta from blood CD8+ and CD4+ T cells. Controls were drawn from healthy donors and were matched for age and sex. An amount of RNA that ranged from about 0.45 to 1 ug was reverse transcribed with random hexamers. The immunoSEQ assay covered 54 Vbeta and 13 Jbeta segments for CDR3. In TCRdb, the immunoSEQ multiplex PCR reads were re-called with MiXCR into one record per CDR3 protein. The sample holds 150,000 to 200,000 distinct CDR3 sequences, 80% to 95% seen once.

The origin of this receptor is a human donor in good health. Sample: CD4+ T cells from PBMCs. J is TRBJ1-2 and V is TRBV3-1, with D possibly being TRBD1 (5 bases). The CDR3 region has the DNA TGTGCCAGCAGCAGGGGCCCCTATGGCTACACCTTC. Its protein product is CASSRGPYGYTF. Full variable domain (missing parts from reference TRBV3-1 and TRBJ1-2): DTAVSQTPKYLVTQMGNDKSIKCEQNLGHDTMYWYKQDSKKFLKIMFSYNNKELIINETVPNRFSPKSPDKAHLNLHINSLELGDSAVYFCASSRGPYGYTFGSGTRLTVV.